This T cell receptor beta chain derives from a study of cytomegalovirus exposure and HLA in healthy donors. This PCR relied on a set of 60 Vbeta primers and 13 Jbeta primers. Profiling relied on immunoSEQ multiplex PCR, and the TCRdb table lists in-frame clones only, not all of them. The top ten clones hold 4.7% of a sample with 150,000 or so clones, 70% to 75% of them seen once. Trimming removed 0 bases from V and 7 bases from J, with 10 bases in between. The V gene's germline CDR1 is SGHRS and CDR2 YFSETQ. The CDR3 is made up of 14 amino acids. This TCR derives from a man younger than 30 in good health and CMV-seropositive. Sequenced input: PBMCs. The rearrangement uses TRBV5-1 and TRBJ1-4; D not certain. CDR3 nucleotides: TGCGCCAGCAGCTTGGCGTATCAGGTTGAAAAACTGTTTTTT. Translation: CASSLAYQVEKLFF.